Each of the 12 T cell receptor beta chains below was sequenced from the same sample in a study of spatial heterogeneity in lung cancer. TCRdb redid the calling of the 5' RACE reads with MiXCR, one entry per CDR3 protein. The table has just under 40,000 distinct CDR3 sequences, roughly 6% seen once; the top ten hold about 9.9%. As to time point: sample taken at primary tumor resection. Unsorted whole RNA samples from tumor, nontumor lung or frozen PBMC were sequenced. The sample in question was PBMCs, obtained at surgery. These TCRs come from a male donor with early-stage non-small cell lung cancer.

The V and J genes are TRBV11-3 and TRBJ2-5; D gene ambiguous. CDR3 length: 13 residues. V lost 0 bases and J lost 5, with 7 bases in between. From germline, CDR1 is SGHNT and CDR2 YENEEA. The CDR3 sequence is CASSLDGRETQYF. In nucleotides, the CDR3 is TGTGCCAGCAGCTTAGACGGACGGGAGACCCAGTACTTC.

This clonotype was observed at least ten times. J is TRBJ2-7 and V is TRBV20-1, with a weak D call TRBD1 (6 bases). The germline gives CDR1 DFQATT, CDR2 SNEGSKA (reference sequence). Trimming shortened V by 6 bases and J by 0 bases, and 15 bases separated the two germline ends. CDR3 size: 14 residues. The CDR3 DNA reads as TGCAGTGCCTTCGGCGACAGGAGCTCCTACGAGCAGTACTTC. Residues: CSAFGDRSSYEQYF.

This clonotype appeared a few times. CDR3 amino acids: CASSIPGANVLTF. CDR3 sequence (DNA): TGCGCCAGCAGCATCCCTGGGGCCAACGTCCTGACTTTC. This rearrangement joins TRBV5-1 to TRBJ2-6; D ambiguous. V lost 4 bases to trimming and J lost 2 bases, with 4 bases between them. Per the germline V gene, CDR1 is SGHRS and CDR2 is YFSETQ. CDR3 size: 13 residues.

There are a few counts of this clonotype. This CDR3 reads CSARDLARAVNEQFF. The DNA of the CDR3 is TGCAGTGCTAGAGATTTAGCCCGGGCGGTCAATGAGCAGTTCTTC. V usage is TRBV20-1 and J usage is TRBJ2-1; D remains ambiguous. This CDR3 has 15 amino acids. Trimming cost V 0 bases and J 6 bases, with 15 bases left between them. CDR1 is DFQATT and CDR2 is SNEGSKA in the germline V gene (reference sequence).

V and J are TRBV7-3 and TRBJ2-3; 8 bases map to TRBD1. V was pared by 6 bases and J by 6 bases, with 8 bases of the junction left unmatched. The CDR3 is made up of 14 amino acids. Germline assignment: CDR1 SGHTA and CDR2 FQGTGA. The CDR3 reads CASSPGHRGDTQYF. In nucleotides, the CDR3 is TGTGCCAGCAGTCCTGGTCACAGGGGGGATACGCAGTATTTT.

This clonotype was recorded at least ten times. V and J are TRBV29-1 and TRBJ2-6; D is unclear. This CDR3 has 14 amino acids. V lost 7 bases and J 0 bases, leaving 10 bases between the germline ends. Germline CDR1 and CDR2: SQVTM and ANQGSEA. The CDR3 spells CSAGSSSGANVLTF. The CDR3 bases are TGCAGCGCTGGGTCGAGCTCTGGGGCCAACGTCCTGACTTTC. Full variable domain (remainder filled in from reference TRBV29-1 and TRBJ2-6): SAVISQKPSRDICQRGTSLTIQCQVDSQVTMMFWYRQQPGQSLTLIATANQGSEATYESGFVIDKFPISRPNLTFSTLTVSNMSPEDSSIYLCSAGSSSGANVLTFGAGSRLTVL.

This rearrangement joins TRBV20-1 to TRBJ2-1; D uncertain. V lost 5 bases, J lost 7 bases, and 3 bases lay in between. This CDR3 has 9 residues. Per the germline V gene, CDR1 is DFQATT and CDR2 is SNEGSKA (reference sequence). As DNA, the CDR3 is TGCAGTGCTTTTAATGAGCAGTTCTTC. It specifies CSAFNEQFF.

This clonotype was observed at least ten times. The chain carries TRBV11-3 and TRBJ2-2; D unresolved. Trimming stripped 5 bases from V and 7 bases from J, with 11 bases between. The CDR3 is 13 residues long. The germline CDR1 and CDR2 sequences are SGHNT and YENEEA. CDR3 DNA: TGTGCCAGCAGCCACCGTGGTAACGGGGAGCTGTTTTTT. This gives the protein CASSHRGNGELFF.

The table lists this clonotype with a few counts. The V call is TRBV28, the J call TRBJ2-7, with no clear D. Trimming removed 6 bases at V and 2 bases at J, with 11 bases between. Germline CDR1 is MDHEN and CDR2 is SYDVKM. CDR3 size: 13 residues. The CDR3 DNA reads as TGTGCCAGCAGGGGTAACCTCCCCTACGAGCAGTACTTC. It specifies CASRGNLPYEQYF.

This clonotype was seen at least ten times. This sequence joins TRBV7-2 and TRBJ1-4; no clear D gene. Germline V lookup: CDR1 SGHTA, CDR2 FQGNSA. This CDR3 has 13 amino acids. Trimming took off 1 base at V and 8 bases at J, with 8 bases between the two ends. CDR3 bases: TGTGCCAGCAGCTTAGGAATGCAGGAAAAACTGTTTTTT. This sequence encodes CASSLGMQEKLFF.

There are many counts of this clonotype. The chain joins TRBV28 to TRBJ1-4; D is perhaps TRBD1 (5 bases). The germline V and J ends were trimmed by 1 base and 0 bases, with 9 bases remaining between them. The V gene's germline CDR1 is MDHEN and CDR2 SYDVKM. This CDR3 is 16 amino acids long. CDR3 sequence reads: CASSLLDNPTNEKLFF. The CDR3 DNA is TGTGCCAGCAGTTTATTGGACAACCCAACTAATGAAAAACTGTTTTTT.

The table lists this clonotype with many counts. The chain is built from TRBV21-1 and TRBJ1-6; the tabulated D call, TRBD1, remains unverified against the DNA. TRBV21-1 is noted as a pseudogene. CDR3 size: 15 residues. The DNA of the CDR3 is TGTGCCAGCAGCAAAGGGGACGGGGATAATTCACCCCTCCACTTT. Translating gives CASSKGDGDNSPLHF.